This TCR beta chain was recorded in a study of OX40 agonist ivuxolimab in advanced cancers. The table came from immunoSEQ multiplex PCR; TCRdb's copy has only in-frame clones and leaves some out. The table has some 19,000 clones, more than 75% seen once. Germline values: CDR1 SGDLS, CDR2 YYNGEE. The length of the CDR3 is 10 residues. The V gene lost 7 bases and the J gene lost 6 bases, with 6 bases spanning the gap. This TCR was recovered from an adult with an advanced solid tumor such as melanoma, head and neck, liver or kidney cancer. The sample here was CD4+ or CD8+ T cells sorted from blood, taken in a trial of the OX40 agonist ivuxolimab. The chain has TRBV9 and TRBJ2-3; D might be TRBD2 (5 bases). CDR3 loop: CASGEDTQYF. CDR3 sequence (DNA): TGTGCCAGCGGGGAGGATACGCAGTATTTT.